This entry describes one T cell receptor (beta chain). No antigen is known for it. No base qualities exist here, and no much larger clone lies one base off it. These data belong to a study of cytomegalovirus exposure and HLA in healthy donors listed by TCRdb under 2017. With respect to the entire study: According to an earlier analysis of a few hundred of the donors, 200 million or so T cells yielded roughly 110 million unique TCR beta sequences and about 300 Gb of sequence data. Approximately 300 gigabases of sequencing data and around 90 million unique TCR sequences made up an early release that covered approximately 650 HLA-typed donors. Rather than drawing on any new phenotypic data, the later analysis identified candidate immune exposures from TCR beta sequences and the way those sequences occurred across donors. A separate validation cohort of approximately 130 different subjects was used in addition to the approximately 700-subject first cohort. On average, roughly 240,000 unique TCR beta nucleotide sequences were sequenced per donor among about 400 genotyped donors of the cohort, with roughly a sixth of those sequences being non-productive. Of the roughly 400 genotyped donors, over 80% were placed in the genetic ancestry cluster associated with self-reported Caucasian donors. A later genetic analysis took genome-wide SNP genotypes for about three fifths of the 666 donors and used that subset as a discovery cohort. HLA typing included class I and class II loci at four-digit resolution. A later analysis re-examined previously published TCR beta repertoires from more than 550 donors and added high-resolution HLA genotyping to investigate patterns of TCR occurrence. All discovery cohort repertoires had been generated on a single sequencing platform. In an earlier analysis of 587 of the donors, high-throughput TCR beta sequencing was used to judge whether each TCR beta V gene segment behaved as functional or pseudogenic. A handful of DR-DQ haplotypes were handled as single units for association and clustering because linkage in the cohort was strong. Donor age, sex, ethnicity and CMV serostatus were compiled together with the repertoire data. Typing coverage varied by locus: roughly 620-640 donors for A, B, C, DRB1 and DQB1; roughly 560 for DQA1; about 590 for DPA1; roughly 450 for DPB1. High-throughput TCR immunosequencing, statistical association of individual TCRs with disease status, and machine learning were combined to predict cytomegalovirus infection status. The study profiled the T cell repertoires of some 610 subjects by immunosequencing and related them to cytomegalovirus serostatus. The study was designed to test whether signatures of past pathogen exposure could be identified by cataloging public T cell receptors.

Based on the germline V gene (reference sequence), the CDR1 and CDR2 sequences are LNHDA and SQIVND. Trimming at the junction amounts to 6 bases on V and 0 bases on J, and the germline ends lie 15 bases apart. Inclusive of the bounding cysteine and phenylalanine, the CDR3 is 17 residues long. Only the CDR3 DNA is retained, 51 bases long and in frame from the first base. Paper-wide results and their limitations: A further reported finding was that TCR beta sequences accurately predicted the HLA-A and HLA-B alleles for most subjects in the first cohort. Strong co-occurrence of HLA alleles, especially DR and DQ, made assigning TCR associations to individual alleles difficult. Presence/absence analyses assumed roughly uniform sequencing depth across donors, an assumption that may not hold. V-gene and J-gene trimming of TCR beta chains was associated with a missense DCLRE1C variant in a later genetic analysis, and the association was replicated in an independent cohort. Roughly 15 rarely observed V segments, including chromosome 9 orphons, were excluded from the earlier analysis of some 590 of the donors because counts were too low. Across donors, most TCR sequences were observed very rarely, whereas some public TCRs were present in many individuals. The classifier was reported to diagnose cytomegalovirus status with high specificity and sensitivity in both the original and validation cohorts. CMV serostatus was the only immune exposure information available for the cohort. This cohort had only TCR beta chains sequenced, and the lack of alpha or paired-chain data limited which features could be detected. According to a later analysis, parvovirus B19, influenza, CMV and Epstein-Barr virus appeared linked to several top co-occurrence clusters. A total of 150 or so TCR beta chains were listed by the study as associated with cytomegalovirus. In a later analysis, HLA-associated TCR beta chains showed more clonal expansion and lower generation probabilities than non-associated chains that were equally common. It was suggested by the authors that the approach could potentially be generalized to other disease states and immunological phenotypes. A cluster of highly shared sequence variants was judged likely to be a technical artifact of the sequencing pipeline. According to a later genetic analysis, donors in an Asian-associated ancestry cluster had fewer N-insertions in productive TCRs than the approximately 710-donor mean. In an earlier analysis of a few hundred of the donors, most TCR beta V segments were observed in productive rearrangements about 87% or about 30% of the time, broadly matching IMGT annotations. Linkage disequilibrium might explain the correlated functional status among segregating V segments, but an unknown experimental factor could not be excluded. The 87-base-pair reads could not distinguish some IMGT-functional V segments, including TRBV6-2 and TRBV6-3, so those segments were excluded. According to a later analysis, most CMV-associated TCR beta chains appeared to be HLA-restricted, and the HLA associations seemed to be driven largely by CMV exposure. In vitro tests confirmed that a few of the cytomegalovirus-associated TCR beta chains recognize cytomegalovirus antigens. A later analysis associated 15,000 or so TCR beta sequences with specific HLA alleles at a false discovery rate of 0.05. In a later analysis, TCR association rates were found to vary across HLA loci, with the most associated TCRs seen for DRB1 alleles and the fewest for HLA-C alleles. Because HLA typing was unavailable for some donors at each locus, only the typed subset was used in association tests.

In total, fewer than 750 healthy bone marrow donors made up the cohort. All cohort members were sampled while nominally healthy, although unrecorded immune exposures were likely present. The donor tested CMV seropositive, placing the donor among the 310 or so seropositive members of the cohort. Every donor gave a peripheral blood sample, and the peripheral blood mononuclear cells from that sample were used for TCR beta sequencing. Genomic DNA was extracted from the blood cell samples with the Qiagen DNeasy Blood Extraction Kit. Receptors were amplified or captured by the immunoSEQ multiplex PCR assay. The multiplex PCR relied on a mix of 60 forward primers for TCR Vbeta segments and 13 reverse primers for TCR Jbeta segments. A multiplex PCR assay on genomic DNA amplified the CDR3 region of rearranged TCR beta genes. The Illumina HiSeq System was used to sequence the amplified TCR beta libraries as 87-base-pair reads. As for the original processing: In a later analysis, tens of millions of unique TCR beta chains were counted across the roughly 700 repertoires, and roughly 10 million of these chains were shared by at least two donors. A nearest-neighbor algorithm error-corrected the raw reads and collapsed the reads into unique sequences, merging closely related sequences to remove PCR and sequencing errors. V, D and J gene segments were assigned by aligning CDR3 sequences to IMGT reference sequences. Each retained sequence needed at least a six-nucleotide match to both a V gene segment and a J gene segment. A rearrangement counted as productive if the CDR3 had no stop codons and remained in frame with V and J, and every other rearrangement counted as non-productive. CDR3 was defined by IMGT convention, running from the second conserved V-encoded cysteine to the conserved J-encoded phenylalanine. In an earlier analysis of more than 550 of the donors, sequences lacking an unambiguous match to a single V gene segment were excluded. In an earlier analysis of a few hundred of the donors, V segments were called functional above 56.7% productive rearrangements and were called segregating when the between-donor standard deviation exceeded 5%. A statistical classification framework was developed to diagnose cytomegalovirus status using the catalog of TCR beta chain sequences. A later analysis assigned V and J genes by comparing TCR nucleotide sequences with IMGT/GENE-DB human TR gene sequences. In a later analysis, CDR3 sequences and most-parsimonious VDJ recombination scenarios were assigned using the TCRdist pipeline. In a later analysis, each TCR beta chain was defined by its CDR3 amino acid sequence together with its V-gene family, and reads without a unique V-gene family were excluded. In a later analysis, 450 to 600 highly shared, low-generation-probability nucleotide sequences were removed to address suspected cross-contamination and a sequencing artifact. In a later analysis, a clonal expansion index for each public chain was calculated from normalized within-repertoire ranks of inferred template counts. In a later analysis, generation probabilities were computed using a VDJ recombination model fitted to out-of-frame rearrangements, and the results were checked against IGoR. In a later analysis, hypergeometric tests were used to score TCR-TCR, TCR-HLA and TCR-CMV co-occurrence, with a repertoire-size bias correction applied to TCR pairs. False discovery rates were estimated in a later analysis by permuting HLA or CMV assignments 20 times. A later analysis grouped co-occurring TCRs with DBSCAN, adding TCRdist sequence similarity when clustering within HLA-allele-positive subsets. Co-occurrence clustering excluded repertoires with fewer than 30,000 or more than 120,000 public chains, plus five with anomalous nucleotide sharing. This immuneACCESS table, as held by TCRdb, lists in-frame sequences with V and J called but not all clones. Of the missing ones, under half trace to an unresolved V gene in checked studies; the others have no known cause. The V and J calls and clone size are taken from that table; D and trimming were inferred from the DNA. The sample table holds a few hundred thousand clones, of which 70% to 90% were seen once. The ten largest clones capture about 2% of the sample.

The sample comprised PBMCs. The TCR comes from a woman in her forties in good health and CMV-seropositive. The V and J genes are TRBV19 and TRBJ2-6; TRBD1 is possibly the D segment (6 matching bases). The DNA sequence follows: TGTGCCAGTAGGGACGGGACACTTACCTCTGGGGCCAACGTCCTGACTTTC. It specifies CASRDGTLTSGANVLTF.